The sequence of this TCR beta chain was determined in a study of blood T cell repertoires in COVID-19. Study-wide background: The samples span acute and convalescent COVID-19 from the United States, Italy and Spain. Sources were T cells, B-cell-depleted T cells, or PBMCs; the material itself was cDNA or gDNA.

Methods used by the authors: Using reference gene primer amplification, nucleated cell counts were estimated. Only in-frame clones appear in the TCRdb table, and some are missing; sequencing was by immunoSEQ multiplex PCR. The V and J calls and clone size are taken from that table; D and trimming were inferred from the DNA. This table holds 150,000 to 200,000 clones, roughly 77% found once. Seattle researchers signed up patients amid active infection and tracked them longitudinally. The TCR was taken from a woman between 40 and 55 years old with COVID-19, enrolled during active disease. Sequencing was carried out using peripheral blood.

The CDR3 region is CASSAPGYPEAFF. The CDR3 DNA sequence: TGTGCCAGTAGTGCCCCAGGGTACCCTGAAGCTTTCTTT. V usage is TRBV19 and J usage is TRBJ1-1, with a possible D match to TRBD1 (5 bases). The CDR3 covers 13 residues. The V gene lost 5 bases and the J gene lost 6 bases, with 13 bases spanning the gap. Germline V gene lookup returns CDR1 LNHDA and CDR2 SQIVND (reference sequence).